In this sample, the clone carrying this T cell receptor beta chain turned up a few times. The antigen is unknown. These data belong to a study of T-cell reconstitution after alpha-beta-depleted transplantation in children. The study's findings and limits: The study traced high day-60 TCRbeta diversity in some patients to surviving recipient T cells and thymic progenitors. A year had passed since transplant, and T-cell counts and diversity by then came mostly from newly produced T cells. It was reported that alpha-beta T cells came from several hundred expanded graft clones (about two months after transplant).

Trimming pared 3 bases from V and 8 bases from J, leaving 9 bases between. The length of the CDR3 is 12 residues. Germline V CDR1 and CDR2: SGHKS, YYEKEE (reference sequence). As it was prepared, the TCRbeta library received unique molecular identifiers. TCRdb re-called the PCR reads with MiXCR, one entry per CDR3 protein. This sample has roughly 490,000 distinct CDR3 sequences, with approximately 10% found just once. The receptor was derived from a female patient aged 2-15 years who had a stem cell transplant for aplastic anemia, so the T cells may come from the graft donor. V is TRBV5-5 and J is TRBJ1-3, with unresolved D. The sample here was PBMCs, mostly from graft donor cells, taken 180 days after TCRalphabeta/CD19-depleted stem cell transplant. The CDR3 nucleotides read TGTGCCAGCAGCTCTCCAAGGGACACCATATATTTT. This sequence encodes CASSSPRDTIYF. The full variable domain, its missing parts supplied by reference TRBV5-5 and TRBJ1-3, is DAGVTQSPTHLIKTRGQQVTLRCSPISGHKSVSWYQQVLGQGPQFIFQYYEKEERGRGNFPDRFSARQFPNYSSELNVNALLLGDSALYLCASSSPRDTIYFGEGSWLTVV.